The rows below give T cell receptor beta chains drawn from one sample of a study of T cells after somatic rescue of genetic block. Here immunoSEQ multiplex PCR was the method, and the copy in TCRdb shows in-frame clones only, minus some. The profile shows 85,000 to 90,000 clones, over 80% of them singletons. Material: peripheral blood mononuclear cells (PBMCs). Receptors originate from a woman aged 18-29 years. Each CDR3 is given with its conserved first and last residue. A D gene is named only where the DNA matches it firmly. Clone size is given for some rows only: seen once, a few or many times, or a class if the clone is expanded.

D | size | J | V | CDR3 | DNA
. | . | TRBJ1-1 | TRBV5-4 | CASSLAAPNTEAFF | TGTGCCAGCAGCTTGGCCGCCCCCAACACTGAAGCTTTCTTT
. | . | TRBJ1-5 | TRBV28 | CASSLLVLSGNQPQHF | TGTGCCAGCAGTTTATTGGTCCTCTCCGGCAATCAGCCCCAGCATTTT
. | . | TRBJ1-1 | TRBV6-1 | CASLDITEAFF | TGTGCCAGCCTTGACATCACTGAAGCTTTCTTT
. | . | TRBJ2-2 | TRBV10-3 | CAISERANTGELFF | TGTGCCATCAGTGAGAGGGCCAACACCGGGGAGCTGTTTTTT
. | . | TRBJ1-5 | TRBV2 | CASSDQGAGSNQPQHF | TGTGCCAGCAGTGATCAGGGCGCGGGCAGCAATCAGCCCCAGCATTTT
. | . | TRBJ1-1 | TRBV29-1 | CSVRGGRGVSTEAFF | TGCAGCGTCCGAGGGGGGCGCGGGGTTTCGACTGAAGCTTTCTTT
. | . | TRBJ2-1 | TRBV28 | CASSLVGTSYNEQFF | TGTGCCAGCAGTTTAGTCGGGACCTCCTACAATGAGCAGTTCTTC
. | . | TRBJ2-2 | TRBV6-5 | CASLSQNTGELFF | TGTGCCAGCCTCAGTCAAAACACCGGGGAGCTGTTTTTT
. | . | TRBJ2-7 | TRBV5-1 | CASSYTGHEQYF | TGCGCCAGCAGCTACACAGGGCACGAGCAGTACTTC
TRBD1 | . | TRBJ2-2 | TRBV5-1 | CASSSTGGKYGDTGELFF | TGCGCCAGCAGCTCGACAGGGGGCAAGTACGGGGACACCGGGGAGCTGTTTTTT
. | . | TRBJ2-5 | TRBV5-6 | CASSNARGGETQYF | TGTGCCAGCAGCAACGCCCGGGGAGGAGAGACCCAGTACTTC
TRBD2 | . | TRBJ2-1 | TRBV11-3 | CASSSVREVEQFF | TGTGCCAGCAGCTCGGTACGGGAGGTTGAGCAGTTCTTC
. | . | TRBJ2-5 | TRBV18 | CASSPLASVETQYF | TGTGCCAGCTCACCCCTCGCTTCGGTCGAGACCCAGTACTTC
. | . | TRBJ2-1 | TRBV29-1 | CSVGASSYNEQFF | TGCAGCGTTGGGGCGAGCTCCTACAATGAGCAGTTCTTC
TRBD1 | . | TRBJ1-3 | TRBV18 | CASSPPGQGRSGNTIYF | TGTGCCAGCTCACCGCCAGGACAGGGAAGGTCTGGAAACACCATATATTTT
TRBD2 | . | TRBJ2-3 | TRBV15 | CATSRWWEGHADTQYF | TGTGCCACCAGCAGATGGTGGGAGGGCCACGCAGATACGCAGTATTTT
. | few | TRBJ1-2 | TRBV28 | CASSSQGGYGYTF | TGTGCCAGCAGTTCACAGGGTGGCTATGGCTACACCTTC
. | . | TRBJ2-1 | TRBV30 | CAWSTGQAYNEQFF | TGTGCCTGGAGCACCGGGCAGGCCTACAATGAGCAGTTCTTC